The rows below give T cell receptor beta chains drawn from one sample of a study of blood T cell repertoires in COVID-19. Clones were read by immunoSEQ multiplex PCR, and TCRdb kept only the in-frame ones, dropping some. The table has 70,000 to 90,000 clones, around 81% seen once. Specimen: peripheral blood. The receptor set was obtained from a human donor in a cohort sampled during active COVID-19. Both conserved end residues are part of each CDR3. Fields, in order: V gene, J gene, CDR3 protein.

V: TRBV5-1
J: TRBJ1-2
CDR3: CASSVTGDYGYTF

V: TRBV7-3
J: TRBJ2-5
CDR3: CASSLAGGLQETQYF

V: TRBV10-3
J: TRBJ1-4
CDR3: CAASDRRNEKLFF

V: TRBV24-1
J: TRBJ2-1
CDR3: CATSETGLNEQFF

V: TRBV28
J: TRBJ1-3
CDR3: CASSFAQGYTIYF

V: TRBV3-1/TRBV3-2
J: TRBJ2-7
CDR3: CASSLRLAGTYEQYF

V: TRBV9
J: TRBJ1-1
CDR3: CASSGGGAMNTEAFF

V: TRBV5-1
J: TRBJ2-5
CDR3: CASSLAEYQETQYF

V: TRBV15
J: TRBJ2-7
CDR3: CATSRERTRNDEQYF

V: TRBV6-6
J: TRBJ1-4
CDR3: CASRPAVGGPNEKLFF

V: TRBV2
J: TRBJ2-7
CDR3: CASTSGRYVSYEQYF

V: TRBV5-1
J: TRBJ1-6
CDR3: CASSLPGGHNSPLHF

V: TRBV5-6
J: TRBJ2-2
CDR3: CASSLLARELFF

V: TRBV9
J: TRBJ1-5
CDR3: CASSVGQVNQPQHF

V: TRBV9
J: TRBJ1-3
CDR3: CASSGGAYSGNTIYF

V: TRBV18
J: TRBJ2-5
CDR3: CASSPVGQGGGETQYF

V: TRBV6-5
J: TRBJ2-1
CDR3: CASSTTSGRLFF

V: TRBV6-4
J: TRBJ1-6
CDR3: CASSDRGNSPLHF

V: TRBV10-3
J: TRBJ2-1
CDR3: CATLRVPGGNEQFF

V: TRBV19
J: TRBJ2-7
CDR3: CASSVGAGGLAYEQYF

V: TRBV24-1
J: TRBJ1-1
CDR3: CATSDSSVNTEAFF

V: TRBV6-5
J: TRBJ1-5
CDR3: CASSSGGDQPQHF

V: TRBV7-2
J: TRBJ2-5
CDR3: CASSLGEPPQYF

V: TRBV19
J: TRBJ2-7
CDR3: CASSTGGPYEQYF

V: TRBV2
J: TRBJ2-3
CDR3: CASSGPASTDTQYF

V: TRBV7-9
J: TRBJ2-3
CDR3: CASSWTSSTDTQYF

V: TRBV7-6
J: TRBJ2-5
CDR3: CASRIGFAQTQYF

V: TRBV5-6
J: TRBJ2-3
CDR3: CASSFFADTQYF

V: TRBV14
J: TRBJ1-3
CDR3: CASSQEILDSPNTIYF

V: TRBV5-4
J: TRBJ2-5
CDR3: CASSRNRELEETQYF

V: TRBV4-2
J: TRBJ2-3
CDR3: CASSSGLAANTDTQYF

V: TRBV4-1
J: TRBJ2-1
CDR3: CASSQETRELYEQFF

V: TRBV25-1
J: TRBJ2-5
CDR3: CASTEGLAGLVAQYF

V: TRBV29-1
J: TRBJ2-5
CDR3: CSVTEQSAETQYF

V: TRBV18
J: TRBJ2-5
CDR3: CASSPNSRQETQYF

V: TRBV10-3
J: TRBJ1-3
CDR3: CAIRDAGTGGDSGNTIYF

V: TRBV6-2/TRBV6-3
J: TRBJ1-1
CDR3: CASSYPGETEAFF

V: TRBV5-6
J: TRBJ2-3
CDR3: CASSFGGDTQYF

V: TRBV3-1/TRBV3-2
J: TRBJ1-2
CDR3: CASSQEVIRGGYTF

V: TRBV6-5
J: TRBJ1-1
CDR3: CASSRRGGTEAFF

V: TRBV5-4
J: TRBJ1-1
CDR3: CASSNRYRVENTEAFF

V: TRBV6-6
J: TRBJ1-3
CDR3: CASSSGTGSSGNTIYF